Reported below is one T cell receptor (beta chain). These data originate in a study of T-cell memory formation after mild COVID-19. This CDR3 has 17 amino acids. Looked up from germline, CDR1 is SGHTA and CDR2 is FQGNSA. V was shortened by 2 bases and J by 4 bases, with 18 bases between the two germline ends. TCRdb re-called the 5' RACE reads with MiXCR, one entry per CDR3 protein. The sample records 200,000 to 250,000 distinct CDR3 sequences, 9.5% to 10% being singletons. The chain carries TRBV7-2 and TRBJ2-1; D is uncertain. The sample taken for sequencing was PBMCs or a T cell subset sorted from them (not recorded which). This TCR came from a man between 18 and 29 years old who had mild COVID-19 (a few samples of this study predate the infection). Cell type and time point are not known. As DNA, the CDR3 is TGTGCCAGCAGCTTAACCCACCCTCTGGACGGGTACAATGAGCAGTTCTTC. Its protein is CASSLTHPLDGYNEQFF.